This T cell receptor (beta chain) is drawn from a study of T-cell reconstitution after alpha-beta-depleted transplantation in children. Germline-derived CDR1 and CDR2 are MNHEY and SVGEGT. V dropped 5 bases and J dropped 2 bases, with 13 bases sitting between them. The CDR3 covers 14 residues. During its preparation, the TCRbeta library received unique molecular identifiers. TCRdb ran MiXCR on the PCR reads and lists one entry per CDR3 protein. There are around 380,000 distinct CDR3 sequences in the sample; about a tenth occur only once, and 5% to 6.5% lies in the top ten. The table lists this clonotype with a few counts.

The source material was PBMCs from the stem cell graft donor, sampled from the stem cell graft. The sequence derives from a human donor who donated a stem cell graft to a child with acute myeloid leukemia. This sequence joins TRBV6-2 or TRBV6-3 and TRBJ2-7; D could derive from TRBD1 or TRBD2 (5 bases each). The chain's CDR3 is CASSTGTEPYEQYF. CDR3 sequence (DNA): TGTGCCAGCAGTACCGGGACGGAGCCCTACGAGCAGTACTTC.